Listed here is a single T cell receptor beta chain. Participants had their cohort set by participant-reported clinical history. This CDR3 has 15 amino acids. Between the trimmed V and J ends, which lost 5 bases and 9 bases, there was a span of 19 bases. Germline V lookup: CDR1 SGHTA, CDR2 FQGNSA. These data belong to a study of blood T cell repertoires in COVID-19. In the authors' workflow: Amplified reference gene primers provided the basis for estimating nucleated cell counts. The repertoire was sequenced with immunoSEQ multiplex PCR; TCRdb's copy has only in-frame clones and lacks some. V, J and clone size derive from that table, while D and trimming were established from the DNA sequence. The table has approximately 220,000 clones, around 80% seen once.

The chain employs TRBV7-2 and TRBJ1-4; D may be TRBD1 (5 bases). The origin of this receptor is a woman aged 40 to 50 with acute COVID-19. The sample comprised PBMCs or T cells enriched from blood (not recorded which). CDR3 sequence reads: CASSPHLGGRKKLFF. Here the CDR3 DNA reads TGTGCCAGCAGCCCCCACTTGGGGGGGAGGAAAAAACTGTTTTTT.